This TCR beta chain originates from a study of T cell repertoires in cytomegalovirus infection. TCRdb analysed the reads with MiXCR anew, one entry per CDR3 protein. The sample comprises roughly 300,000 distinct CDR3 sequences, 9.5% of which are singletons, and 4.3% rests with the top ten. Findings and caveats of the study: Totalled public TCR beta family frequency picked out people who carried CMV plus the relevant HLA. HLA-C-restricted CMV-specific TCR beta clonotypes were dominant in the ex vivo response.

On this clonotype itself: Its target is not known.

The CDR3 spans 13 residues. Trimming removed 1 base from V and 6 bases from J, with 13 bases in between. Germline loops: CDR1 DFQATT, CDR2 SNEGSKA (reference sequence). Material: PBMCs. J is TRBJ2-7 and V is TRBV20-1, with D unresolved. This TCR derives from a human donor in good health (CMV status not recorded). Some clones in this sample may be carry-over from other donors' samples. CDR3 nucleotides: TGCAGTGCTAGAGTACCACAAGGTTTCGAGCAGTACTTC. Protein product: CSARVPQGFEQYF.